This T cell receptor beta chain was captured by sequencing in a study of blood T cells in healthy people across ages. Trimming pared 8 bases from V and 7 bases from J, leaving 16 bases between. Germline-derived CDR1 and CDR2 are SNHLY and FYNNEI. CDR3 size: 13 residues. The authors ran a second PCR of roughly 6 to 12 cycles using a sample-barcoded 5' primer and a J-beta primer mix. Using its own MiXCR run on the 5' RACE reads, TCRdb lists one record per CDR3 protein. Of hundreds of thousands of distinct CDR3 sequences in the sample, around 45% were seen once. This chain links TRBV2 with TRBJ2-3; perhaps D is TRBD1 or TRBD2 (5 bases each). The sequence came from a woman aged 55-69 years in good health. The sample taken for sequencing was blood. The CDR3 DNA is TGTGCCAGCGGAAGGGACCTAGGGAATACGCAGTATTTT. It specifies CASGRDLGNTQYF.